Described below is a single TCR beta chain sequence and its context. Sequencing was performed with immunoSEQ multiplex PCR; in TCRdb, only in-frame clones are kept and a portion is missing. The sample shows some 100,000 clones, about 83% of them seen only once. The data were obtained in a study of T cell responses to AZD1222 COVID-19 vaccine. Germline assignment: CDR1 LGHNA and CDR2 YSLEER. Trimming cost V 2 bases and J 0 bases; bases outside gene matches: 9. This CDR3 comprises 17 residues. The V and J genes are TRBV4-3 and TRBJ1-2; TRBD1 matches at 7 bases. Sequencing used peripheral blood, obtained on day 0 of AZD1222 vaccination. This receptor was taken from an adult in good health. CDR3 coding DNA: TGCGCCAGCAGCCAACGGAACAGGGGCGCAGCTAACTATGGCTACACCTTC. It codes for CASSQRNRGAANYGYTF.